Listed below are T cell receptor beta chains from one sample, sequenced in a study of long-term antiretroviral therapy in people with HIV. Here immunoSEQ multiplex PCR was the method, and the copy in TCRdb shows in-frame clones only, minus some. This table holds tens of thousands of clones, 86% found once. The specimen comprised unsorted PBMCs, sampled just over 2.6 years after starting antiretroviral therapy. The receptors come from a man in his forties or fifties with HIV. Each CDR3 is given without its conserved first and last residue.

V	J	CDR3
TRBV2	TRBJ2-2	AGRLAGTGELF
TRBV19	TRBJ1-2	ASSGGGYT
TRBV7-8	TRBJ2-2	ASSFEGTTGELF
TRBV6-1	TRBJ2-3	ASSEKWAGDTDTQY
TRBV19	TRBJ2-5	ASSPGLAGGETQY
TRBV28	TRBJ2-1	ASSETSFYGYNEQF
TRBV27	TRBJ2-2	ASSLSSGGVAGELF
TRBV4-3	TRBJ1-2	ASSQGQGAEGYT
TRBV7-9	TRBJ2-3	ASSSWTSSSTDTQY
TRBV7-9	TRBJ2-3	ASGRTGGTDTQY
TRBV21-1	TRBJ2-7	ASSPAMGRAYEQY
TRBV7-9	TRBJ2-7	ASSSDSWEGIEQY
TRBV6-5	TRBJ1-2	ASSYRGGGKGYGYT
TRBV19	TRBJ2-7	ASSIVKGYEQY
TRBV5-6	TRBJ2-7	ASSLEWDMGQQY
TRBV30	TRBJ1-5	AWNNGQINNQPQH
TRBV4-3	TRBJ2-2	ASSHPPGLAGMGGELF
TRBV10-1	TRBJ2-7	ASSEGYEQY
TRBV2	TRBJ2-2	ASSLAGGRNTGELF
TRBV9	TRBJ2-5	ASSPGAKETQY
TRBV7-2	TRBJ1-2	ASSLAGGAGGGYT
TRBV6-4	TRBJ2-2	ASSLESRLANPTGELF
TRBV27	TRBJ1-2	ASSSRDGSRGYT
TRBV2	TRBJ2-5	ASSEVIDRQETQY
TRBV21-1	TRBJ1-5	ASSNDSHTGNQPQH
TRBV29-1	TRBJ2-3	SVVSWADTQY
TRBV18	TRBJ2-5	ASSPGREETQY
TRBV30	TRBJ1-2	AWGLQGHYGYT
TRBV9	TRBJ1-2	ASSPRTGPNYGYT
TRBV5-1	TRBJ2-3	ASSTRNSTDTQY
TRBV28	TRBJ1-1	ASRSDRGYTEAF
TRBV30	TRBJ1-5	AWSLTGGFSNQPQH
TRBV4-3	TRBJ2-1	ASSQGLVANEQF
TRBV28	TRBJ2-2	ASSLFRGLDTGELF